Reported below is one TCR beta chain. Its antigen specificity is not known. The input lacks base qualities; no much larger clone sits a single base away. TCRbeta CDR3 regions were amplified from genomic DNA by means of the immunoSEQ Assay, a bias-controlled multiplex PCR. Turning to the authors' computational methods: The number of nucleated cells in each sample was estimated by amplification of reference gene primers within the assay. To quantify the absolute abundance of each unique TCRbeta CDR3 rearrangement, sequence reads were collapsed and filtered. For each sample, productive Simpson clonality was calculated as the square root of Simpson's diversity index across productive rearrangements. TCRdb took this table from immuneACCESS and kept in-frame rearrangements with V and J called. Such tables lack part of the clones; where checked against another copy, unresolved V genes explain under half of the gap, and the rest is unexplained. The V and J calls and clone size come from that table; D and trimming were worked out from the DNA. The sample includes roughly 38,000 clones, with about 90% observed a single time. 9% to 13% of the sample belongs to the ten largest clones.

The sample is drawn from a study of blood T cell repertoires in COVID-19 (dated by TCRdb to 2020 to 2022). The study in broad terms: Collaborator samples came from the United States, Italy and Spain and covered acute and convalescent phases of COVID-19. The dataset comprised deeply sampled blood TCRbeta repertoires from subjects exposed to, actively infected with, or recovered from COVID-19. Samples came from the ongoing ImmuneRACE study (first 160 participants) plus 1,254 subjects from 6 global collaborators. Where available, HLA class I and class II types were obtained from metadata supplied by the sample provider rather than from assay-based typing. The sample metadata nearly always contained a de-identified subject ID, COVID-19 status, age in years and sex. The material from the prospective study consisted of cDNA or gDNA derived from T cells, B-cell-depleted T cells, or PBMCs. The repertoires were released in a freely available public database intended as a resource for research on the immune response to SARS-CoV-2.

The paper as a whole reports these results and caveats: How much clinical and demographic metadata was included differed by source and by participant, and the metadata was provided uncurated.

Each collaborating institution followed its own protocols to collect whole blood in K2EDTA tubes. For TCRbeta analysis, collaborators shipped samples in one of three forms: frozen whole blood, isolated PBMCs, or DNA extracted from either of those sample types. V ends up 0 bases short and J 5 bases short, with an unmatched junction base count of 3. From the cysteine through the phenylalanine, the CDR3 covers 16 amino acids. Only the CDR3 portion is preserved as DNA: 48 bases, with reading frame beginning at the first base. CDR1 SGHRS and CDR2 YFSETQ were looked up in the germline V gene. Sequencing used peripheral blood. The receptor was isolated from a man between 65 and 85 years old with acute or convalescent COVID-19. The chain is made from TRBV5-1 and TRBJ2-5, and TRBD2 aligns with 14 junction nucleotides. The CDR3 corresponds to CASSLGTSGGFETQYF. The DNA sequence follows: TGCGCCAGCAGCTTGGGGACTAGCGGGGGGTTCGAGACCCAGTACTTC. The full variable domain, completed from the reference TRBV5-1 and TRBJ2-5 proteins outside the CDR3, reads KAGVTQTPRYLIKTRGQQVTLSCSPISGHRSVSWYQQTPGQGLQFLFEYFSETQRNKGNFPGRFSGRQFSNSRSEMNVSTLELGDSALYLCASSLGTSGGFETQYFGPGTRLLVL.